What follows is one TCR beta chain and its context. Data came from immunoSEQ multiplex PCR; TCRdb stores just in-frame clones and leaves some out. The data hold approximately 110,000 clones, with approximately 89% observed a single time. This specimen belongs to a study of blood T cell repertoires in COVID-19. Germline V gene lookup returns CDR1 SGHVS and CDR2 FNYEAQ. Trimming removed 5 bases at V and 0 bases at J, with 14 bases between. The CDR3 runs to 16 residues. Input material: peripheral blood. The chain combines TRBV7-6 with TRBJ1-3, with D unclear. The TCR was taken from a man aged 40-49 years with acute or convalescent COVID-19. In DNA form, the CDR3 reads TGTGCCAGCAGCCCAGAGACTGTCTCCTCTGGAAACACCATATATTTT. It encodes CASSPETVSSGNTIYF. Looking up the rest from reference TRBV7-6 and TRBJ1-3 gives the full variable domain: GAGVSQSPRYKVTKRGQDVALRCDPISGHVSLYWYRQALGQGPEFLTYFNYEAQQDKSGLPNDRFSAERPEGSISTLTIQRTEQRDSAMYRCASSPETVSSGNTIYFGEGSWLTVV.